This T cell receptor beta chain was sequenced in a study of ipilimumab plus nivolumab after autologous stem cell transplantation. Background on the study: A median of 8 nivolumab and 5 ipilimumab doses were given. Myeloma cases were transplant-naive high-risk or relapsed within 3 years post first autologous transplant. Study-wide results and limits: The authors say TCR, Treg and microbiome findings warrant further study.

Ipilimumab, 1 mg/kg, started 14 to 28 days after autologous transplant. Sequencing used immunoSEQ multiplex PCR; TCRdb keeps in-frame clones, though not all of them. This sample has about 43,000 clones, with nearly 90% found just once. For this clone: No antigen is known for it.

The clonotype was recovered from a male donor with multiple myeloma. The specimen was PBMCs, collected in a trial of ipilimumab plus nivolumab as post-transplant consolidation.

The CDR3 DNA follows: TGTGCCAGCAGCTTAGCAGGGGCGCGGCTGGGAGAGCAGTACTTC. This gives the protein CASSLAGARLGEQYF. The rearrangement uses TRBV11-2 and TRBJ2-7, with D tentatively TRBD1 (6 bases). This CDR3 has 15 residues. V was trimmed by 1 base and J by 7 bases, leaving 17 bases between them. Germline loops: CDR1 SGHAT, CDR2 FQNNGV.